The next 21 T cell receptor beta chains were all read from a single sample in a study of patients and donors after allogeneic stem cell transplantation. TCRdb processed the RT-PCR reads anew with MiXCR; each CDR3 protein has one entry. The sample lists approximately 170,000 distinct CDR3 sequences; approximately 24% were seen once. Sequencing was carried out using blood, either unsorted or a sorted T cell fraction (not recorded which). The receptors come from a human donor who was either an allogeneic HSCT recipient or a stem cell or donor lymphocyte infusion donor (not recorded which). It is not recorded whose cells these are; they may come from a transplant donor.

The chain employs TRBV25-1 and TRBJ1-2, with a tentative D call TRBD1 (6 bases). CDR3 length equals 18 residues. Germline V gives CDR1 MGHDK, CDR2 SYGVNS. V was shortened by 3 bases and J by 4 bases, with 24 bases between the two germline ends. CDR3 region: CASSELPSGRGGGYGYTF. The CDR3 nucleotides are TGTGCCAGCAGTGAGCTCCCCTCAGGCAGGGGAGGCGGCTATGGCTACACCTTC.

This chain joins TRBV29-1 and TRBJ2-7; D is unclear. CDR1 is SQVTM and CDR2 is ANQGSEA in the germline V gene. V was clipped by 0 bases and J by 1 base, with 10 bases between them. This CDR3 comprises 14 residues. Here the CDR3 reads CSVEDWQRSYEQYF. CDR3 sequence (DNA): TGCAGCGTTGAAGATTGGCAGAGGTCCTACGAGCAGTACTTC.

The chain uses TRBV7-8 and TRBJ1-4; the match to TRBD1 covers 11 bases. The CDR3 spans 17 residues. Germline trimming cut 4 bases from V and 6 bases from J; bases unmatched to any gene: 10. Germline CDR1 and CDR2: SGHVS and FQNEAQ. CDR3 bases: TGTGCCAGCAGCTACGGCCGGGGGACAGGGGGATATGAAAAACTGTTTTTT. As protein: CASSYGRGTGGYEKLFF.

The chain carries TRBV12-3 or TRBV12-4 and TRBJ2-1; a weak D match, TRBD2 (7 bases). The CDR3 is 15 residues long. V was shortened by 8 bases and J by 1 base, with 15 bases between the two germline ends. CDR3 in amino acids: CASSGGLMSYNEQFF. The CDR3 DNA reads as TGTGCCAGCTCCGGGGGGCTTATGTCCTACAATGAGCAGTTCTTC.

CDR3 sequence reads: CAIRTASSDTGELFF. CDR3 DNA: TGTGCCATCAGAACAGCTAGCTCGGACACCGGGGAGCTGTTTTTT. This chain links TRBV10-3 with TRBJ2-2, with D tentatively TRBD2 (5 bases). This CDR3 has 15 residues. Germline V gene sequence: CDR1 ENHRY, CDR2 SYGVKD. The V end lost 6 bases, the J end lost 3 bases, and 14 bases lay between the germline ends.

This clonotype was seen only a few times. The chain has TRBV4-3 and TRBJ2-7; no definite D call. Per the germline V gene, CDR1 is LGHNA and CDR2 is YSLEER. This CDR3 spans 14 amino acids. V lost 0 bases, J lost 3 bases, and 9 bases lay in between. The CDR3, as DNA: TGCGCCAGCAGCCAAGATACTGCCCTCTACGAGCAGTACTTC. This codes for CASSQDTALYEQYF.

This clonotype was observed many times. V is TRBV10-3 and J is TRBJ1-5, with a possible D match to TRBD1 (5 bases). Trimming took off 4 bases at V and 6 bases at J, with 16 bases between the two ends. Looked up from germline, CDR1 is ENHRY and CDR2 is SYGVKD. The CDR3 has 15 amino acids. CDR3 sequence: CAISGSGGVGQPQHF. The CDR3 DNA is TGTGCCATCAGTGGTTCGGGGGGAGTCGGTCAGCCCCAGCATTTT.

This clonotype was detected a few times. The chain recombines TRBV2 with TRBJ2-2; D gene uncertain. The CDR3 is 13 amino acids. Germline V lookup: CDR1 SNHLY, CDR2 FYNNEI. Trimming cost V 6 bases and J 4 bases, with 9 bases left between them. The CDR3 region is CASRTLSTGELFF. CDR3 nucleotides: TGTGCCAGCAGGACCCTAAGCACCGGGGAGCTGTTTTTT.

The chain couples TRBV10-3 to TRBJ2-3; no clear D. The germline V gene encodes CDR1 ENHRY and CDR2 SYGVKD. The CDR3 covers 15 residues. Trimming took off 5 bases at V and 0 bases at J, with 12 bases between the two ends. DNA for the CDR3: TGTGCCATCAGTACGACGGCCCCTAGCACAGATACGCAGTATTTT. Encoded protein: CAISTTAPSTDTQYF.

This clonotype was seen a single time. The CDR3, as DNA: TGCAGCGTCGCCCGGGACAGAAGCTACGAGCAGTACTTC. It translates to CSVARDRSYEQYF. The V call is TRBV29-1, the J call TRBJ2-7; 7 nucleotides line up with TRBD1. V dropped 6 bases and J dropped 3; count of bases not matched to a gene: 8. The CDR3 totals 13 residues. Germline-derived CDR1 and CDR2 are SQVTM and ANQGSEA.

This clonotype occurred many times. This rearrangement joins TRBV15 to TRBJ1-2, with unresolved D. The CDR3 is made up of 14 amino acids. The germline CDR1 and CDR2 sequences are LNHNV and YYDKDF (reference sequence). Trimming left V 0 bases short and J 3 bases short, with 8 bases between. The CDR3 DNA follows: TGTGCCACCAGCAGAGATCCGATCGACTATGGCTACACCTTC. Residues: CATSRDPIDYGYTF. Full variable domain (remainder filled in from reference TRBV15 and TRBJ1-2): DAMVIQNPRYQVTQFGKPVTLSCSQTLNHNVMYWYQQKSSQAPKLLFHYYDKDFNNEADTPDNFQSRRPNTSFCFLDIRSPGLGDTAMYLCATSRDPIDYGYTFGSGTRLTVV.

The gene calls are TRBV12-3 or TRBV12-4 and TRBJ2-2; D remains unclear. V lost 6 bases, J lost 5 bases, and 13 bases lay in between. The CDR3 has 14 amino acids. The DNA for the CDR3 is TGTGCCAGCAGCCTCTACCTTGGAACCGGGGAGCTGTTTTTT. It is translated as CASSLYLGTGELFF.

The DNA for the CDR3 is TGCGCCAGCAGCTCGTTACAGGGGCAGGGCGGCTACAATGAGCAGTTCTTC. Protein product: CASSSLQGQGGYNEQFF. V usage is TRBV5-1 and J usage is TRBJ2-1, with 7 nucleotides matching TRBD1. CDR1 is SGHRS and CDR2 is YFSETQ in the germline V gene. V was clipped by 3 bases and J by 3 bases; unmatched bases: 12. This CDR3 comprises 17 residues.

This clonotype was seen a few times. V gene TRBV5-1 combines with J gene TRBJ1-2; D not certain. V lost 4 bases and J 5 bases, leaving 12 bases between the germline ends. This CDR3 has 13 amino acids. The germline V gene encodes CDR1 SGHRS and CDR2 YFSETQ. This chain's CDR3 is CASSPSTLYGYTF. For the CDR3, the DNA is TGCGCCAGCAGCCCCTCGACGCTATATGGCTACACCTTC. The complete variable domain, with remaining parts taken from reference TRBV5-1 and TRBJ1-2, reads KAGVTQTPRYLIKTRGQQVTLSCSPISGHRSVSWYQQTPGQGLQFLFEYFSETQRNKGNFPGRFSGRQFSNSRSEMNVSTLELGDSALYLCASSPSTLYGYTFGSGTRLTVV.

V is TRBV12-3 or TRBV12-4 and J is TRBJ1-1, with a possible D match to TRBD1 (5 bases). This CDR3 spans 15 amino acids. V gave up 5 bases and J gave up 4 bases, with 17 bases separating them. For the CDR3, the DNA is TGTGCCAGCAGTCCTGGGACCACGGAAGGCACTGAAGCTTTCTTT. Amino acids: CASSPGTTEGTEAFF.

This clonotype was observed a handful of times. V gene TRBV5-1 combines with J gene TRBJ2-1, with TRBD2 identical over 7 bases. This CDR3 has 11 residues. The junction had 0 bases not matched to a gene; V was cut back by 3 bases and J by 9 bases. Germline CDR1 and CDR2: SGHRS and YFSETQ. The CDR3 DNA reads as TGCGCCAGCAGCTGGGAGGGTGAGCAGTTCTTC. This sequence encodes CASSWEGEQFF. Complete variable domain (other parts from reference TRBV5-1 and TRBJ2-1): KAGVTQTPRYLIKTRGQQVTLSCSPISGHRSVSWYQQTPGQGLQFLFEYFSETQRNKGNFPGRFSGRQFSNSRSEMNVSTLELGDSALYLCASSWEGEQFFGPGTRLTVL.

This chain joins TRBV6-5 and TRBJ2-2; no clear D. This CDR3 contains 16 residues. Germline V lookup: CDR1 MNHEY, CDR2 SVGAGI. V dropped 2 bases and J dropped 5 bases, with 15 bases sitting between them. The CDR3: CASSYTVAFGTGELFF. The CDR3 DNA reads as TGTGCCAGCAGTTACACAGTGGCTTTTGGGACCGGGGAGCTGTTTTTT.

The chain uses TRBV5-1 and TRBJ2-7, with D hard to call. Germline V gene data show CDR1 as SGHRS and CDR2 as YFSETQ. The V and J ends lost 1 base and 7 bases respectively, with 15 bases between them. There are 14 residues in the CDR3. Written as DNA, the CDR3 is TGCGCCAGCAGCTTGTTTGCCGGCGGTCGGGAGCAGTACTTC. Translating it yields CASSLFAGGREQYF. The full variable domain, rest sourced from reference TRBV5-1 and TRBJ2-7, is KAGVTQTPRYLIKTRGQQVTLSCSPISGHRSVSWYQQTPGQGLQFLFEYFSETQRNKGNFPGRFSGRQFSNSRSEMNVSTLELGDSALYLCASSLFAGGREQYFGPGTRLTVT.

This clonotype appeared a few times. The chain joins TRBV12-3 or TRBV12-4 to TRBJ1-2; possible D gene TRBD1, 6 bases. The germline V and J ends were trimmed by 6 bases and 6 bases, with 17 bases remaining between them. This CDR3 has 14 amino acids. The CDR3 loop is CASSRTGTNDGYTF. Written as DNA, the CDR3 is TGTGCCAGCAGCAGAACCGGGACAAATGATGGCTACACCTTC.

This clonotype came up a few times. The chain has TRBV13 and TRBJ1-1; a possible D gene is TRBD1 (6 bases). V was clipped by 5 bases and J by 1 base, with 20 bases between them. Germline CDR1 PRHDT, CDR2 FYEKMQ (reference sequence). The length of the CDR3 is 17 residues. CDR3 sequence reads: CASSHSRQGTWNTEAFF. The CDR3 DNA reads as TGTGCCAGCAGCCATTCCCGGCAGGGGACTTGGAACACTGAAGCTTTCTTT.

The J gene is TRBJ2-3, the V gene TRBV9; D is possibly TRBD1 (6 bases). Looked up from germline, CDR1 is SGDLS and CDR2 is YYNGEE. V lost 0 bases to trimming and J lost 0 bases, with 11 bases between them. CDR3 length: 16 amino acids. The CDR3 coding sequence is TGTGCCAGCAGCGTAGCCCCCCAGGGGAGCACAGATACGCAGTATTTT. It codes for CASSVAPQGSTDTQYF.